This T cell receptor beta chain came from a study of shared clonotypes between healthy human individuals. Note on this clone: Antigen specificity is unknown. A read error may produce the germline difference seen at one junction end.

Study-wide results and limits: Rarefaction showed sorted-subset sequencing was incomplete despite large depth. Sequencing depth was expected to influence donor clonotype sharing. Naive subsets usually exceeded memory subsets in estimated richness.

A roughly 200 ng quantity of DNA, tens of thousands of T cell genomes, went into the sorted-subset replicate PCRs. Libraries were prepared by immunoSEQ multiplex PCR; TCRdb keeps only in-frame clonotypes and omits some of them. Of approximately 2.5 million clones listed, around nine tenths are singletons. The CDR3 is 15 residues long. CDR1 SSHAT and CDR2 FNYEAQ come from the germline V gene (reference sequence). This chain joins TRBV7-7 and TRBJ2-1; 10 bases agree with TRBD1. The sequencing sample was made of naive CD4+ T cells sorted from blood. Subset described: CD45RA+ positively selected. This sequence originates from a man aged 18 to 30 in good health. Here the CDR3 DNA reads TGTGCTAGCAGCCGGGGACAGGGGTCCTACAATGAGCAGTTCTTC. It translates to CASSRGQGSYNEQFF.